The next 20 T cell receptor beta chains were all read from a single sample in a study of PD-1 blockade in classical Hodgkin lymphoma. Relapses following autologous stem cell transplantation were seen in all patients, with brentuximab vedotin exposure varying. Clones were sequenced by immunoSEQ multiplex PCR, and TCRdb holds only the in-frame ones, with some missing. This repertoire shows some 64,000 clones, about 91% found once; its top ten account for about 12%. The sample in question was peripheral blood mononuclear cells (PBMCs), obtained at baseline. These receptors were collected from a human donor with classical Hodgkin lymphoma.

This clone was picked up one time. The chain has TRBV10-3 and TRBJ2-3; 15 bases line up with TRBD2. The CDR3 is made up of 20 amino acids. Germline lookup yields CDR1 ENHRY and CDR2 SYGVKD. J gave up 3 bases and V 0 bases, and 10 bases lay outside the gene matches. CDR3 amino acids: CAISESRTSGGAVRTDTQYF. For the CDR3, the DNA is TGTGCCATCAGTGAGTCGAGGACTAGCGGGGGGGCCGTGCGGACAGATACGCAGTATTTT.

The V gene is TRBV9, the J gene TRBJ1-2; 10 nucleotides match TRBD1. Germline CDR1 and CDR2: SGDLS and YYNGEE. The CDR3 extends over 15 amino acids. Trimming removed 0 bases from V and 6 bases from J; junction bases left unmatched: 5. The DNA of the CDR3 is TGTGCCAGCAGCGTAGGCGTAGGGACAGGGGATGGCTACACCTTC. It codes for CASSVGVGTGDGYTF.

The genes are TRBV27 and TRBJ2-5; the match to TRBD1 covers 8 bases. This CDR3 is 14 amino acids long. Per germline, CDR1 MNHEY and CDR2 SMNVEV (reference sequence). Unmatched junction bases numbered 4, after V lost 5 bases and J lost 2 bases. The CDR3 sequence: CASSTGTGQETQYF. CDR3 coding DNA: TGTGCCAGCAGTACCGGGACAGGACAAGAGACCCAGTACTTC.

The rearrangement joins TRBV4-2 to TRBJ2-3; D not certain. V was trimmed by 5 bases and J by 0 bases, leaving 15 bases between them. The CDR3 length is 16 residues. Germline CDR1 LGHNA, CDR2 YNFKEQ. CDR3 sequence reads: CASSSPVRFSTDTQYF. In DNA form, the CDR3 reads TGTGCCAGCAGCTCCCCCGTGCGATTTAGCACAGATACGCAGTATTTT.

The V call is TRBV14, the J call TRBJ1-4, with D possibly TRBD1 on 5 matching bases. CDR1 SGHDN and CDR2 FVKESK come from the germline V gene. CDR3 length: 18 residues. V was pared by 0 bases and J by 3 bases, with 17 bases between. The CDR3 DNA reads TGTGCCAGCAGCCAAGAGCTCATGGGGACTATGGCTAATGAAAAACTGTTTTTT. Translation gives CASSQELMGTMANEKLFF.

The chain joins TRBV7-9 to TRBJ2-7; 13 positions agree with TRBD2. Looked up from germline, CDR1 is SEHNR and CDR2 is FQNEAQ (reference sequence). The length of the CDR3 is 16 residues. J was trimmed by 7 bases and V by 0 bases; bases with no gene match: 6. CDR3 sequence: CASSLAIGLAGVEQYF. CDR3 coding DNA: TGTGCCAGCAGCTTAGCTATTGGACTAGCGGGGGTTGAGCAGTACTTC.

The J gene is TRBJ1-2, the V gene TRBV29-1; the D gene is possibly TRBD1 (5 bases). This CDR3 is 12 amino acids long. CDR1 is SQVTM, CDR2 ANQGSEA, per germline. V was clipped by 7 bases and J by 6 bases, with 15 bases between them. CDR3 region: CSGYWAGDGYTF. CDR3 nucleotides: TGCAGCGGCTATTGGGCGGGGGATGGCTACACCTTC.

The chain has TRBV19 and TRBJ1-2, with D possibly matching TRBD1 (5 bases). V lost 8 bases, J lost 7 bases, and 14 bases lay in between. The CDR3 runs to 12 residues. Germline assignment: CDR1 LNHDA and CDR2 SQIVND (reference sequence). CDR3 residues: CASARDAGGYTF. In nucleotides, the CDR3 is TGTGCCAGTGCCAGGGACGCTGGTGGCTACACCTTC.

This rearrangement joins TRBV9 to TRBJ2-3; 8 bases are shared with TRBD2. J gave up 0 bases and V 3 bases, and 6 bases lay outside the gene matches. Germline V CDR1 and CDR2: SGDLS, YYNGEE. The CDR3 is made up of 16 amino acids. The DNA for the CDR3 is TGTGCCAGCAGCGATCGGACTAGCCGTAGCACAGATACGCAGTATTTT. Its translation: CASSDRTSRSTDTQYF. Together with reference TRBV9 and TRBJ2-3, the CDR3 gives the full variable domain: DSGVTQTPKHLITATGQRVTLRCSPRSGDLSVYWYQQSLDQGLQFLIQYYNGEERAKGNILERFSAQQFPDLHSELNLSSLELGDSALYFCASSDRTSRSTDTQYFGPGTRLTVL.

This clone was seen a single time. The chain joins TRBV6-1 to TRBJ1-2; weak D call: TRBD1 (6 bases). Germline values: CDR1 MNHNS, CDR2 SASEGT. The V gene lost 3 bases and the J gene lost 4 bases, with 9 bases spanning the gap. The CDR3 has 13 amino acids. CDR3 sequence: CASSETGPYGYTF. CDR3 bases: TGTGCCAGCAGTGAGACAGGCCCCTATGGCTACACCTTC.

The chain combines TRBV30 with TRBJ1-2; TRBD1 might be the D (6 bases). Germline lookup yields CDR1 GTSNPN and CDR2 SVGIG (reference sequence). The CDR3 runs to 12 residues. V was shortened by 4 bases and J by 5 bases, with 11 bases between the two germline ends. CDR3 in DNA: TGTGCCTGGACGGGGGGGGCGTATGGCTACACCTTC. It encodes CAWTGGAYGYTF.

This sequence joins TRBV7-2 and TRBJ2-3, with 9 bases aligning to TRBD2. Germline V gene data show CDR1 as SGHTA and CDR2 as FQGNSA. CDR3 length equals 14 residues. With V trimmed by 6 bases and J by 4 bases, 5 bases remained unmatched. The CDR3 nucleotides read TGTGCCAGCAGGAAGAGCGGGGGGCCAGATACGCAGTATTTT. Translating gives CASRKSGGPDTQYF.

The CDR3 loop is CASSPPRDISYEQYF. The CDR3 DNA reads TGTGCCAGCAGCCCCCCACGGGACATCTCCTACGAGCAGTACTTC. V and J are TRBV7-9 and TRBJ2-7; D might be TRBD1 (6 bases). The ends were cut back, 5 bases at V and 0 bases at J, with 14 bases in the middle. Per germline, CDR1 SEHNR and CDR2 FQNEAQ (reference sequence). This CDR3 region has 15 residues. Drawing the rest from reference TRBV7-9 and TRBJ2-7, the complete variable domain is DTGVSQNPRHKITKRGQNVTFRCDPISEHNRLYWYRQTLGQGPEFLTYFQNEAQLEKSRLLSDRFSAERPKGSFSTLEIQRTEQGDSAMYLCASSPPRDISYEQYFGPGTRLTVT.

The chain carries TRBV7-3 and TRBJ1-3, with unresolved D. Germline CDR1 and CDR2: SGHTA and FQGTGA. The CDR3 runs 14 residues. The V end lost 5 bases, the J end lost 0 bases, and 8 bases lay between the germline ends. CDR3 DNA: TGTGCCAGCAGCGAGGGCAGCTCTGGAAACACCATATATTTT. It specifies CASSEGSSGNTIYF.

V gene TRBV11-2 combines with J gene TRBJ2-5; D call uncertain. Germline lookup yields CDR1 SGHAT and CDR2 FQNNGV. V was shortened by 1 base and J by 2 bases, with 2 bases between the two germline ends. This CDR3 is built from 12 residues. The CDR3 region is CASSLGQETQYF. The CDR3 nucleotides read TGTGCCAGCAGCTTAGGGCAAGAGACCCAGTACTTC.

CDR3 in DNA: TGTGCCAGCAGCTTGGGACCCCTAGACATTCAGTACTTC. Its translation is CASSLGPLDIQYF. The chain employs TRBV5-5 and TRBJ2-4; D is unresolved. V was shortened by 0 bases and J by 8 bases, with 9 bases between the two germline ends. There are 13 residues in the CDR3. Germline V gene sequence: CDR1 SGHKS, CDR2 YYEKEE (reference sequence). Drawing the rest from reference TRBV5-5 and TRBJ2-4, the complete variable domain is DAGVTQSPTHLIKTRGQQVTLRCSPISGHKSVSWYQQVLGQGPQFIFQYYEKEERGRGNFPDRFSARQFPNYSSELNVNALLLGDSALYLCASSLGPLDIQYFGAGTRLSVL.

The CDR3 spells CASSPSGAHLYNEQFF. The CDR3 DNA sequence: TGTGCCAGCAGTCCTAGCGGGGCCCATCTCTACAATGAGCAGTTCTTC. V gene TRBV6-4 combines with J gene TRBJ2-1, with 9 bases that match TRBD2. Germline CDR1 is MRHNA and CDR2 is SNTAGT. This CDR3 is 16 amino acids long. With V trimmed by 5 bases and J by 3 bases, 8 bases remained unmatched.

The chain is built from TRBV6-5 and TRBJ2-7; 9 nucleotides match TRBD1. The CDR3 totals 14 residues. V dropped 6 bases and J dropped 3; count of bases not matched to a gene: 6. Germline V gene lookup returns CDR1 MNHEY and CDR2 SVGAGI. CDR3 amino acids: CASSIGQGRYEQYF. The CDR3 nucleotides read TGTGCCAGCAGCATCGGACAGGGGCGCTACGAGCAGTACTTC.

This clone was seen a handful of times. V and J are TRBV6-1 and TRBJ2-2; D is possibly TRBD1 (6 bases). CDR3 size: 13 residues. Trimming shortened V by 8 bases and J by 1 base, and 8 bases separated the two germline ends. Germline V gene lookup returns CDR1 MNHNS and CDR2 SASEGT. For the CDR3, the DNA is TGTGCCAGCGGACAGTGGAACACCGGGGAGCTGTTTTTT. As protein: CASGQWNTGELFF.

The chain couples TRBV11-3 to TRBJ2-2; D is unresolved. The germline CDR1 and CDR2 sequences are SGHNT and YENEEA. This CDR3 region has 18 residues. Trimming cost V 1 base and J 7 bases, with 22 bases left between them. The DNA of the CDR3 is TGTGCCAGCAGCTTAGGACACCGACTCCTCCCCTCAGACGGGGAGCTGTTTTTT. It specifies CASSLGHRLLPSDGELFF. Looking up the rest from reference TRBV11-3 and TRBJ2-2 gives the full variable domain: EAGVVQSPRYKIIEKKQPVAFWCNPISGHNTLYWYLQNLGQGPELLIRYENEEAVDDSQLPKDRFSAERLKGVDSTLKIQPAELGDSAVYLCASSLGHRLLPSDGELFFGEGSRLTVL.